Presented here are 13 T cell receptor beta chains from one specimen sequenced in a study of shared clonotypes between healthy human individuals. Data came from immunoSEQ multiplex PCR; TCRdb stores just in-frame clones and leaves some out. The sample lists some 2,500,000 clones, 93% occurring once. The specimen sequenced was naive CD4+ T cells from PBMCs. Specified subset: CD45RA+ positively selected. These receptors were collected from a young man in good health. Some clones in this sample may be carry-over from other donors' samples.

A few counts support this clone. The chain recombines TRBV25-1 with TRBJ1-2, with a tentative D call TRBD1 (5 bases). The CDR3 has 12 residues. CDR1 is MGHDK, CDR2 SYGVNS, per germline. Trimming removed 3 bases from V and 5 bases from J, with 7 bases in between. CDR3 residues: CASSDSGYGYTF. Written as DNA, the CDR3 is TGTGCCAGCAGTGACTCAGGGTATGGCTACACCTTC.

The chain combines TRBV6-6 with TRBJ1-5, with D tentatively TRBD1 (6 bases). V lost 3 bases and J lost 3, with 15 bases in between. This CDR3 contains 16 residues. Germline V gene lookup returns CDR1 MNHNY and CDR2 SVGAGI (reference sequence). The CDR3 DNA follows: TGTGCCAGCAGTTATTCACCGGGGGCCTACAATCAGCCCCAGCATTTT. Amino acid sequence: CASSYSPGAYNQPQHF.

The chain has TRBV15 and TRBJ1-5; D uncertain. The CDR3 has 12 residues. The germline CDR1 and CDR2 sequences are LNHNV and YYDKDF (reference sequence). V was shortened by 0 bases and J by 7 bases, with 4 bases between the two germline ends. CDR3 nucleotides: TGTGCCACCAGCAGAGATATGCAGCCCCAGCATTTT. Translating it yields CATSRDMQPQHF.

The chain recombines TRBV6-6 with TRBJ1-5; D may be TRBD1 (5 bases). Germline V gene data show CDR1 as MNHNY and CDR2 as SVGAGI (reference sequence). With 5 bases removed from V and 6 bases from J, the gap between germline ends came to 11 bases. The CDR3 contains 13 residues. The CDR3, as DNA: TGTGCCAGCAGTCGGGGGGGGAGTCAGCCCCAGCATTTT. Translated, it gives CASSRGGSQPQHF.

The chain links TRBV19 to TRBJ1-4; 9 bases fit TRBD1. Trimming removed 6 bases from V and 8 bases from J; junction bases left unmatched: 10. Germline values: CDR1 LNHDA, CDR2 SQIVND (reference sequence). The CDR3 runs 15 residues. This CDR3 is CASSLQGAVVEKLFF. The CDR3 DNA reads TGTGCCAGTAGCCTACAGGGGGCGGTAGTCGAAAAACTGTTTTTT. The complete variable domain, with remaining parts taken from reference TRBV19 and TRBJ1-4, reads DGGITQSPKYLFRKEGQNVTLSCEQNLNHDAMYWYRQDPGQGLRLIYYSQIVNDFQKGDIAEGYSVSREKKESFPLTVTSAQKNPTAFYLCASSLQGAVVEKLFFGSGTQLSVL.

This chain joins TRBV6-1 and TRBJ2-1, with D perhaps matching TRBD2 (6 bases). Per the germline V gene, CDR1 is MNHNS and CDR2 is SASEGT. The CDR3 totals 15 residues. V lost 5 bases and J 3 bases, leaving 14 bases between the germline ends. The CDR3 loop reads CASSPLEGYYNEQFF. CDR3 nucleotides: TGTGCCAGCAGTCCACTGGAGGGGTACTACAATGAGCAGTTCTTC.

The sample holds one count of this clone. The V gene is TRBV7-3, the J gene TRBJ2-3; D is unresolved. Between the trimmed V and J ends, which lost 5 bases and 4 bases, there was a span of 16 bases. This CDR3 region has 15 residues. CDR1 and CDR2 from the germline V gene are SGHTA and FQGTGA. CDR3 region: CASSGVGHNADTQYF. DNA of the CDR3: TGTGCCAGCAGCGGAGTTGGGCACAATGCAGATACGCAGTATTTT. Variable domain in full (rest from reference TRBV7-3 and TRBJ2-3): GAGVSQTPSNKVTEKGKYVELRCDPISGHTALYWYRQSLGQGPEFLIYFQGTGAADDSGLPNDRFFAVRPEGSVSTLKIQRTERGDSAVYLCASSGVGHNADTQYFGPGTRLTVL.

The V call is TRBV5-1, the J call TRBJ1-1; 9 bases line up with TRBD1. The germline CDR1 and CDR2 sequences are SGHRS and YFSETQ. After removal of 6 bases from V and 4 bases from J, the junction contained 10 bases not matched to a gene. The CDR3 runs to 15 residues. DNA of the CDR3: TGCGCCAGCACGATCCTACGGACAGGGGCCACTGAAGCTTTCTTT. This translates into CASTILRTGATEAFF.

CDR3 DNA sequence: TGTGCCAGCCGAAACGGACAGGGGAGTACTGAAGCTTTCTTT. Translating gives CASRNGQGSTEAFF. The V and J genes are TRBV2 and TRBJ1-1; 9 bases match TRBD1. Germline V gene data show CDR1 as SNHLY and CDR2 as FYNNEI. The CDR3 sequence is 14 residues long. V lost 8 bases to trimming and J lost 5 bases; unmatched junction nucleotides: 9.

On this clone itself: The same CDR3 is also encoded by other DNA sequences in this sample. The rearrangement joins TRBV9 to TRBJ2-5, with 11 bases matching TRBD2. V dropped 0 bases and J dropped 1; count of bases not matched to a gene: 2. Germline lookup yields CDR1 SGDLS and CDR2 YYNGEE. The CDR3 has 16 residues. This CDR3 reads CASSVGGTSGQETQYF. The DNA of the CDR3 is TGTGCCAGCAGCGTAGGGGGGACTAGCGGCCAAGAGACCCAGTACTTC.

The rearrangement uses TRBV18 and TRBJ2-2, with D perhaps matching TRBD1 (7 bases). Germline loops: CDR1 KGHSH, CDR2 LQKENI. The germline V and J ends were trimmed by 3 bases and 4 bases, with 15 bases remaining between them. This CDR3 spans 16 amino acids. CDR3 sequence reads: CASSPVNRGGTGELFF. The CDR3 bases are TGTGCCAGCTCACCTGTTAACAGGGGAGGCACCGGGGAGCTGTTTTTT.

The chain couples TRBV28 to TRBJ2-1; tentative D call: TRBD1 (5 bases). The ends were cut back, 2 bases at V and 0 bases at J, with 8 bases in the middle. CDR3 length: 15 amino acids. CDR1 and CDR2 (germline): MDHEN, SYDVKM. CDR3 nucleotide sequence: TGTGCCAGCAGTTTAGGACACCGCTCCTACAATGAGCAGTTCTTC. Amino acids: CASSLGHRSYNEQFF.

This chain joins TRBV28 and TRBJ1-2; a weak D match, TRBD1 (5 bases). The CDR3 extends over 15 amino acids. The V gene's germline CDR1 is MDHEN and CDR2 SYDVKM. Trimming removed 5 bases from V and 2 bases from J, with 15 bases in between. In DNA, the CDR3 is TGTGCCAGCAGTCTTCTACGGGGGAGGAACTATGGCTACACCTTC. Protein product: CASSLLRGRNYGYTF.